The 2 T cell receptor beta chains below come from one sample, sequenced in a study of blood T cell repertoires in COVID-19. Assay: immunoSEQ multiplex PCR; the TCRdb copy retains only in-frame clones and omits some. The data hold tens of thousands of clones, with around 82% observed a single time. Sequencing was performed on peripheral blood. Every receptor here comes from a human donor in a cohort sampled during active COVID-19.

The CDR3 DNA sequence: TGCGCCAGCAGCCAAACCCTGTTGGGACAGGGTTCTGGGACCCAGTACTTC. It translates to CASSQTLLGQGSGTQYF. The chain carries TRBV4-3 and TRBJ2-5; 9 nucleotides line up with TRBD1. From germline, CDR1 is LGHNA and CDR2 YSLEER. V gave up 2 bases and J gave up 7 bases; unmatched junction bases: 14. The CDR3 has 17 residues.

The chain recombines TRBV6-5 with TRBJ2-7; no reliable D call. Germline V gene sequence: CDR1 MNHEY, CDR2 SVGAGI. The CDR3 has 13 amino acids. Trimming shortened V by 0 bases and J by 6 bases, and 9 bases separated the two germline ends. As DNA, the CDR3 is TGTGCCAGCAGTTACTCGGAGCGTGCCGAGCAGTACTTC. Translation: CASSYSERAEQYF.